This entry lists 8 T cell receptor beta chains sequenced from one sample in a study of cytomegalovirus exposure and HLA in healthy donors. 13 Jbeta primers and 60 Vbeta primers were used for the PCR. TCRdb's table, derived via immunoSEQ multiplex PCR, lists solely in-frame clones and lacks some. The sample gives about 170,000 clones, about 79% of which show up once; approximately 2.2% is in the top ten. The sample consisted of PBMCs. The receptors here all came from a woman aged 50 to 60 in good health and CMV-seronegative.

The chain joins TRBV28 to TRBJ2-7; the match to TRBD1 covers 8 bases. The CDR3 has 14 amino acids. J lost 7 bases, V lost 3 bases, and 8 bases had no gene match. The germline gives CDR1 MDHEN, CDR2 SYDVKM. Here the CDR3 reads CASSFLDRGAEQYF. The CDR3, as DNA: TGTGCCAGCAGTTTCTTAGACAGGGGTGCTGAGCAGTACTTC.

The V gene is TRBV6-6, the J gene TRBJ2-3; 12 bases line up with TRBD2. The CDR3 contains 15 residues. The junction had 6 bases not matched to a gene; V was cut back by 8 bases and J by 3 bases. The germline V gene encodes CDR1 MNHNY and CDR2 SVGAGI (reference sequence). This CDR3 reads CASGPSGGGTDTQYF. The DNA for the CDR3 is TGTGCCAGCGGACCTAGCGGGGGGGGAACAGATACGCAGTATTTT.

J is TRBJ2-3 and V is TRBV28; possible D gene TRBD2, 7 bases. Germline V CDR1 and CDR2: MDHEN, SYDVKM. The V end was cut by 7 bases, the J end by 4 bases, with 18 bases between. This CDR3 contains 15 residues. The CDR3 sequence is CASNMGGRRSDTQYF. As DNA, the CDR3 is TGTGCCAGCAACATGGGGGGGCGCAGGTCAGATACGCAGTATTTT.

The rearrangement joins TRBV7-2 to TRBJ1-5; maybe TRBD1 (6 bases). Germline CDR1 SGHTA, CDR2 FQGNSA. The CDR3 length is 15 residues. V was cut by 1 base and J by 3 bases, with 10 bases left in between. The CDR3 loop reads CASSLGGGNNQPQHF. In nucleotides, the CDR3 is TGTGCCAGCAGCTTAGGGGGGGGCAACAATCAGCCCCAGCATTTT.

The rearrangement links TRBV4-2 to TRBJ2-2, with TRBD1 matching over 12 bases. This CDR3 spans 16 amino acids. Losses at the gene ends were 2 bases for V and 7 bases for J; bases not matched to a gene: 5. Germline-derived CDR1 and CDR2 are LGHNA and YNFKEQ. CDR3 nucleotide sequence: TGTGCCAGCAGCCAAAGGGGGACAGGGGGCGGCGGGGAGCTGTTTTTT. Protein product: CASSQRGTGGGGELFF.

The V gene is TRBV28, the J gene TRBJ1-4; D unresolved. This CDR3 region has 17 residues. CDR1 and CDR2 (germline): MDHEN, SYDVKM. With 2 bases removed from V and 0 bases from J, the gap between germline ends came to 13 bases. The CDR3 is CASSLGQNLATNEKLFF. As DNA, the CDR3 is TGTGCCAGCAGTTTAGGGCAGAACCTTGCAACTAATGAAAAACTGTTTTTT.

In regard to this clone: A read error may account for a junction end that differs from germline. J is TRBJ2-1 and V is TRBV2; 7 bases fit TRBD1. There are 14 residues in the CDR3. CDR1 is SNHLY and CDR2 is FYNNEI in the germline V gene. CDR3: CASTSQGKDDEQLF. CDR3 coding DNA: TGTGCCAGCACCTCACAGGGGAAGGACGATGAGCAGCTCTTC.

The rearrangement links TRBV7-2 to TRBJ2-2; the match to TRBD2 covers 10 bases. The CDR3 runs to 17 residues. V lost 3 bases, J lost 7 bases, and 11 bases stayed unmatched. CDR1 and CDR2 (germline): SGHTA, FQGNSA. The CDR3 nucleotides are TGTGCCAGCAGCTTTAACCTCCTAGCGGGAGAGGGCGGGGAGCTGTTTTTT. Translated, it gives CASSFNLLAGEGGELFF. The full variable domain, rest sourced from reference TRBV7-2 and TRBJ2-2, is GAGVSQSPSNKVTEKGKDVELRCDPISGHTALYWYRQSLGQGLEFLIYFQGNSAPDKSGLPSDRFSAERTGGSVSTLTIQRTQQEDSAVYLCASSFNLLAGEGGELFFGEGSRLTVL.